This TCR gamma chain is drawn from a study of gamma-delta T cells after stem cell transplantation. This clone is classed as large (0.1 to 1%). TCRdb reanalysed the RT-PCR reads via CATT. The table shows several hundred gamma-chain clones, with approximately 5% occurring only once. The germline V gene has CDR1 GITISATS and CDR2 ISYDGTV (reference sequence). The CDR3 length is 16 residues. V dropped 0 bases and J dropped 6; count of bases not matched to a gene: 2. Material: gamma-delta T cells. The source of this sequence is a human donor. It is not recorded whose cells these are; they may come from a transplant donor. V usage is TRGV9 and J usage is TRGJP. CDR3 sequence reads: CALWEVTELGKKIKVF. The DNA of the CDR3 is TGTGCCTTGTGGGAGGTGACAGAGTTGGGCAAAAAAATCAAGGTATTT.